Each of the 9 T cell receptor beta chains below was sequenced from the same sample in a study of technical replicates of blood from several donors. TCRdb's copy holds only in-frame clones and misses some; the assay was immunoSEQ multiplex PCR. The table shows more than 80,000 clones, with around 93% occurring only once. The sample was T cells isolated from PBMCs. The receptors were gathered from a human donor in good health.

V is TRBV30 and J is TRBJ2-7, with D unclear. The V and J ends lost 1 base and 4 bases respectively, with 5 bases between them. Germline loops: CDR1 GTSNPN, CDR2 SVGIG (reference sequence). CDR3 length: 11 amino acids. The DNA for the CDR3 is TGTGCCTGGAGTGCCCAATACGAGCAGTACTTC. Amino acids: CAWSAQYEQYF.

A remark on this clone: One end of the junction is discordant with germline, which a read error may explain. V usage is TRBV7-7 and J usage is TRBJ2-5, with D possibly TRBD2 on 6 matching bases. The CDR3 has 16 residues. Germline V gene lookup returns CDR1 SSHAT and CDR2 FNYEAQ (reference sequence). The CDR3 spells CASSLTGASFQETQYF. As DNA, the CDR3 is TGTGCTAGCAGCTTAACGGGAGCCAGTTTCCAAGAGACCCAGTACTTC.

V and J are TRBV28 and TRBJ1-2, with D possibly TRBD1 on 6 matching bases. The germline CDR1 and CDR2 sequences are MDHEN and SYDVKM. CDR3 length: 12 amino acids. V was cut by 10 bases and J by 2 bases, with 11 bases left in between. The CDR3 region is CATRTGNYGYTF. CDR3 coding DNA: TGTGCCACCCGAACAGGGAACTATGGCTACACCTTC.

The chain couples TRBV7-8 to TRBJ2-7; 14 bases fit TRBD2. Germline assignment: CDR1 SGHVS and CDR2 FQNEAQ. The CDR3 consists of 14 residues. The ends lost 5 bases at V and 6 bases at J; junction bases unmatched: 3. Written as DNA, the CDR3 is TGTGCCAGCAGCGCGGGACTAGCGGGAGTCGAGCAGTACTTC. This codes for CASSAGLAGVEQYF.

The rearrangement uses TRBV7-9 and TRBJ2-7, with 12 bases aligning to TRBD2. Losses at the gene ends were 5 bases for V and 0 bases for J; bases not matched to a gene: 2. The CDR3 totals 15 residues. The germline V gene has CDR1 SEHNR and CDR2 FQNEAQ (reference sequence). CDR3 amino acids: CASSRTSGNSYEQYF. CDR3 sequence (DNA): TGTGCCAGCAGCCGGACTAGCGGGAACTCCTACGAGCAGTACTTC.

This clone was seen once. One end of the junction varies from germline; a read error may be responsible. V and J are TRBV7-7 and TRBJ2-2, with TRBD2 matching 10 bases. The CDR3 is made up of 16 amino acids. Per germline, CDR1 SSHAT and CDR2 FNYEAQ (reference sequence). The CDR3 protein is CASSTKLAGYTGELFF. The CDR3, as DNA: TGTGCTAGCAGCACAAAACTAGCGGGGTACACCGGGGAGCTGTTTTTT.

Only one count was recorded for this clone. For the CDR3, the DNA is TGTGCCTGGAGGGGGCTAGCGACTCTCAATGAGCAGTTCTTC. Protein: CAWRGLATLNEQFF. This rearrangement joins TRBV30 to TRBJ2-1, with a weak D call TRBD2 (6 bases). CDR1 and CDR2 from the germline V gene are GTSNPN and SVGIG (reference sequence). The ends were cut back, 3 bases at V and 6 bases at J, with 15 bases in the middle. The CDR3 has 14 amino acids.

The chain employs TRBV6-1 and TRBJ1-1; perhaps TRBD1 as D (5 bases). Germline V lookup: CDR1 MNHNS, CDR2 SASEGT. Trimming shortened V by 2 bases and J by 1 base, and 8 bases separated the two germline ends. This CDR3 is built from 14 residues. CDR3 DNA sequence: TGTGCCAGCAGTGAACAGGGAGGGAACACTGAAGCTTTCTTT. This encodes CASSEQGGNTEAFF.

The V call is TRBV15, the J call TRBJ2-1, with 10 bases lining up with TRBD1. CDR1 LNHNV and CDR2 YYDKDF come from the germline V gene (reference sequence). The V and J ends lost 4 bases and 5 bases, in that order; junction bases with no gene match: 5. CDR3 length equals 15 residues. The CDR3 is CATSMRDRGDNEQFF. The CDR3 DNA follows: TGTGCCACCAGCATGCGGGACAGGGGTGACAATGAGCAGTTCTTC.